This is a list of T cell receptor beta chains from one sample in a study of T cell changes during pregnancy in multiple sclerosis. Sequenced by immunoSEQ multiplex PCR; TCRdb stores in-frame clones only, minus some. The sample holds 91,000 or so clones, around 94% seen once. The source was peripheral blood, collected after pregnancy. The receptors here all came from a female donor with multiple sclerosis, enrolled in a pregnancy study. Both conserved end residues are part of each CDR3. A D gene is named only where the DNA matches it firmly. Size is omitted from some rows. Given values are once, few, many or a class for expanded clones.

abundance	d_gene	v_gene	j_gene	CDR3aa	CDR3nt
-	TRBD1	TRBV27	TRBJ1-2	CASSLNRGGRGYTF	TGTGCCAGCAGTTTAAACAGGGGTGGGCGTGGCTACACCTTC
-	-	TRBV6-5	TRBJ2-7	CASSYTTGTLHYEQYF	TGTGCCAGCAGTTACACAACCGGGACATTACACTACGAGCAGTACTTC
-	-	TRBV18	TRBJ2-1	CASSPPSSYNEQFF	TGTGCCAGCTCCCCCCCGTCCAGTTACAATGAGCAGTTCTTC
-	-	TRBV5-6	TRBJ1-1	CASSLLAAEAFF	TGTGCCAGCAGCTTGCTGGCTGCTGAAGCTTTCTTT
-	TRBD1	TRBV5-1	TRBJ2-5	CASSPGQGRETQYF	TGCGCCAGCAGCCCGGGACAGGGAAGAGAGACCCAGTACTTC
-	TRBD2	TRBV7-2	TRBJ2-2	CASSLLGILAGDTGELFF	TGTGCCAGCAGCTTATTGGGTATCCTAGCGGGGGACACCGGGGAGCTGTTTTTT
few	-	TRBV7-7	TRBJ2-2	CASSLAPDTGELFF	TGTGCCAGCAGCTTAGCCCCGGACACCGGGGAGCTGTTTTTT
-	-	TRBV5-8	TRBJ2-7	CASSSHGLWEQYF	TGTGCCAGCAGCTCCCACGGGTTATGGGAGCAGTACTTC
-	TRBD1	TRBV6-5	TRBJ2-3	CASSWEQGEADTQYF	TGTGCCAGCAGTTGGGAACAGGGGGAGGCGGATACGCAGTATTTT
-	TRBD2	TRBV9	TRBJ2-1	CASSVGGTSAFSYNEQFF	TGTGCCAGCAGCGTAGGCGGGACTAGCGCATTTTCCTACAATGAGCAGTTCTTC
-	-	TRBV6-5	TRBJ2-5	CASSSRPEPREETQYF	TGTGCCAGCAGTTCTCGACCAGAACCACGGGAAGAGACCCAGTACTTC
-	-	TRBV9	TRBJ2-5	CASSVASLLTQETQYF	TGTGCCAGCAGCGTAGCGTCTCTACTAACCCAAGAGACCCAGTACTTC
-	TRBD1	TRBV7-6	TRBJ2-7	CASSQGQELSYEQYF	TGTGCCAGCAGTCAGGGACAGGAGTTATCCTACGAGCAGTACTTC
-	TRBD2	TRBV18	TRBJ2-2	CASSPQLAGGQNTGELFF	TGTGCCAGCTCACCTCAACTAGCGGGGGGCCAGAACACCGGGGAGCTGTTTTTT
-	TRBD2	TRBV30	TRBJ2-2	CAWSVGLAGASELFF	TGTGCCTGGAGTGTAGGGCTAGCGGGGGCTTCAGAGCTGTTTTTT
-	-	TRBV5-5	TRBJ1-5	CASSSTGFGQPQHF	TGTGCCAGCAGCTCTACAGGGTTTGGGCAGCCCCAGCATTTT
-	-	TRBV27	TRBJ1-5	CASRTGTPNQPQHF	TGTGCCAGCAGAACAGGGACCCCCAATCAGCCCCAGCATTTT
-	-	TRBV9	TRBJ1-2	CASSLVSGGYTF	TGTGCCAGCAGCCTAGTCTCGGGTGGCTACACCTTC
-	-	TRBV7-8	TRBJ2-3	CASSLGGGARDTQYF	TGTGCCAGCAGCTTAGGTGGGGGGGCCCGAGATACGCAGTATTTT
-	TRBD1	TRBV6-6	TRBJ2-1	CASSLDRRHNEQFF	TGTGCCAGCAGTTTGGACAGGAGACACAATGAGCAGTTCTTC
-	TRBD1	TRBV10-3	TRBJ1-2	CAIHRGGDYGYTF	TGTGCCATCCACAGGGGGGGAGACTATGGCTACACCTTC
-	-	TRBV30	TRBJ2-1	CAWSVLGPGDWGGQFF	TGTGCCTGGAGTGTACTGGGGCCAGGGGATTGGGGGGGGCAGTTCTTC
-	TRBD2	TRBV7-6	TRBJ2-1	CASSSGATSGRKRDEQFF	TGTGCCAGCAGCTCTGGTGCCACTAGCGGGAGGAAAAGGGATGAGCAGTTCTTC
-	-	TRBV9	TRBJ1-4	CASSVGAGHGEKLFF	TGTGCCAGCAGCGTAGGGGCAGGGCACGGTGAAAAACTGTTTTTT
-	TRBD1	TRBV10-3	TRBJ1-1	CAISAGGFGNTEAFF	TGTGCCATCAGTGCAGGGGGTTTCGGGAACACTGAAGCTTTCTTT
once	-	TRBV2	TRBJ1-3	CASSGGTLKVGNTIYF	TGTGCCAGCAGTGGGGGGACATTAAAAGTTGGAAACACCATATATTTT
-	-	TRBV5-1	TRBJ2-1	CASSLAPGGSYNEQFF	TGCGCCAGCAGCTTGGCCCCCGGGGGCTCCTACAATGAGCAGTTCTTC
-	-	TRBV9	TRBJ1-1	CASSVESEYFEAFF	TGTGCCAGCAGCGTAGAGAGCGAATACTTTGAAGCTTTCTTT
-	-	TRBV5-1	TRBJ2-7	CASRRDSTYEQYF	TGCGCCAGCAGACGCGACTCCACCTACGAGCAGTACTTC
-	-	TRBV6-1	TRBJ2-2	CASSVGRGTGELFF	TGTGCCAGCAGTGTTGGCCGGGGGACCGGGGAGCTGTTTTTT
once	-	TRBV5-1	TRBJ1-4	CASSLAVGRDEKLFF	TGCGCCAGCAGCTTGGCAGTAGGCCGGGATGAAAAACTGTTTTTT
-	-	TRBV9	TRBJ1-2	CASSVDPEGYGYTF	TGTGCCAGCAGCGTTGATCCCGAGGGCTATGGCTACACCTTC
once	-	TRBV29-1	TRBJ1-2	CSSWTANYGYTF	TGCAGCTCTTGGACAGCTAACTATGGCTACACCTTC
-	TRBD1	TRBV10-3	TRBJ2-7	CAIRSGQGTEQYF	TGTGCCATCAGATCGGGACAGGGGACCGAGCAGTACTTC
-	TRBD1	TRBV9	TRBJ1-2	CASSAGTGGVYYGYTF	TGTGCCAGCAGCGCGGGGACAGGGGGCGTTTACTATGGCTACACCTTC
-	-	TRBV7-2	TRBJ1-1	CASSLPGEGTEAFF	TGTGCCAGCAGCTTACCGGGGGAGGGCACTGAAGCTTTCTTT
-	-	TRBV27	TRBJ2-2	CASSFRFSGELFF	TGTGCCAGCAGTTTTCGATTTAGCGGGGAGCTGTTTTTT
-	TRBD2	TRBV9	TRBJ2-3	CASSATGTSGSDTQYF	TGTGCCAGCAGCGCGACCGGGACTAGCGGGAGTGATACGCAGTATTTT
-	TRBD1	TRBV18	TRBJ1-2	CASSPGQGSNYGYTF	TGTGCCAGCTCACCTGGACAGGGCAGTAACTATGGCTACACCTTC
-	TRBD2	TRBV5-1	TRBJ2-7	CASSLRPLAGDTEQYF	TGCGCCAGCTCACTTCGCCCACTAGCGGGAGACACCGAGCAGTACTTC